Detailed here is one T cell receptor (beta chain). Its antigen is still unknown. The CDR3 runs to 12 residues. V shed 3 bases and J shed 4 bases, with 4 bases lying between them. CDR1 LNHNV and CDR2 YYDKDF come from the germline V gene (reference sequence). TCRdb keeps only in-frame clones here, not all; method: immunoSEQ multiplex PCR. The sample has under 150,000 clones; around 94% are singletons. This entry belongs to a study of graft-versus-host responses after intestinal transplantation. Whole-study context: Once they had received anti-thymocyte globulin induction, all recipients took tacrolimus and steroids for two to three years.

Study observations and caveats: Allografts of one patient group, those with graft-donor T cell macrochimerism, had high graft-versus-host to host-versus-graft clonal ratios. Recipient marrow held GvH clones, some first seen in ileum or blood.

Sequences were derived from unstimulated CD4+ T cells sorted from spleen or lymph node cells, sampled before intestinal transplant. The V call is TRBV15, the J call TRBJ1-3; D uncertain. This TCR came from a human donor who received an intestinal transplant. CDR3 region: CATSSGGNTIYF. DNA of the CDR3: TGTGCCACCAGCAGCGGGGGAAACACCATATATTTT.